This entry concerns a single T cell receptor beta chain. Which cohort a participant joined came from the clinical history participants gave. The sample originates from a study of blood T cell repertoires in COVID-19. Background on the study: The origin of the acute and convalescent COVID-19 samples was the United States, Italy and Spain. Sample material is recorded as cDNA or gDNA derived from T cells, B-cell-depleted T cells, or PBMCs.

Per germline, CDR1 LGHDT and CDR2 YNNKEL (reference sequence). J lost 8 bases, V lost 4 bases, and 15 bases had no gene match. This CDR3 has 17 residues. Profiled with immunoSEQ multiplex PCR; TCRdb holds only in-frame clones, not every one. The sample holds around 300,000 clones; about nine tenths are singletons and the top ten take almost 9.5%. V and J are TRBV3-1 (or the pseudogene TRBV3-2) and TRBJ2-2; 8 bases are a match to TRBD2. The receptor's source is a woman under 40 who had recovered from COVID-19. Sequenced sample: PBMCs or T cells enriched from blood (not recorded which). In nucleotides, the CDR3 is TGTGCCAGCAGCCTCACCTGGAGCGGGAGTTGCGTGGGGGAGCTGTTTTTT. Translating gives CASSLTWSGSCVGELFF.